The 26 T cell receptor beta chains presented below share a single source sample, sequenced in a study of metastatic and nonmetastatic thyroid tumors. All patients reached thyroid surgery having received no treatment beforehand. Using MiXCR, TCRdb re-called clones from the PCR reads. The sample lists approximately 38,000 clones; around a third were seen once. Sequencing was performed on tumor tissue. The source is a female donor with papillary thyroid cancer or a benign thyroid nodule (not recorded which). Some clones in this sample may be carry-over from other donors' samples.

The gene calls are TRBV7-2 and TRBJ1-3, with D possibly matching TRBD1 (5 bases). Germline loops: CDR1 SGHTA, CDR2 FQGNSA. The V end lost 1 base, the J end lost 0 bases, and 7 bases lay between the germline ends. The CDR3 runs to 15 residues. As DNA, the CDR3 is TGTGCCAGCAGCTTAGAAACAGGCTCTGGAAACACCATATATTTT. It codes for CASSLETGSGNTIYF.

This clone has a handful of counts. This sequence joins TRBV6-5 and TRBJ2-1, with D unclear. The CDR3 totals 15 residues. The germline V and J ends were trimmed by 0 bases and 7 bases, with 13 bases remaining between them. Germline V CDR1 and CDR2: MNHEY, SVGAGI. The CDR3, as DNA: TGTGCCAGCAGTTACTCAGGGCCCCCGGCAAATGAGCAGTTCTTC. It encodes CASSYSGPPANEQFF.

This chain uses TRBV28 with TRBJ2-4, with TRBD1 matching 10 bases. The ends lost 5 bases at V and 11 bases at J; junction bases unmatched: 6. The CDR3 is made up of 13 amino acids. Germline V gene data show CDR1 as MDHEN and CDR2 as SYDVKM. The CDR3 region has the DNA TGTGCCAGCAGTCCGGGACAGGGGTTGGTTCAGTACTTC. Translating gives CASSPGQGLVQYF.

This clone was seen more than once but under ten times. The rearrangement uses TRBV6-2 or TRBV6-3 and TRBJ1-1; D is possibly TRBD1 (6 bases). The germline CDR1 and CDR2 sequences are MNHEY and SVGEGT. V was clipped by 2 bases and J by 1 base, with 14 bases between them. This CDR3 spans 16 amino acids. The CDR3 loop reads CASSYQTGIRNTEAFF. The CDR3 DNA is TGTGCCAGCAGTTACCAAACAGGGATACGGAACACTGAAGCTTTCTTT.

This clone has just a few counts. The chain carries TRBV6-2 or TRBV6-3 and TRBJ2-1; tentative D call: TRBD1 (5 bases). Germline V gene lookup returns CDR1 MNHEY and CDR2 SVGEGT. The ends were cut back, 2 bases at V and 9 bases at J, with 11 bases in the middle. The CDR3 consists of 13 residues. The CDR3 here is CASSYNGALEQFF. The DNA of the CDR3 is TGTGCCAGCAGTTACAATGGGGCACTTGAGCAGTTCTTC.

The chain links TRBV5-1 to TRBJ2-2; 7 nucleotides match TRBD1. Germline loops: CDR1 SGHRS, CDR2 YFSETQ. The CDR3 sequence is 15 residues long. V trimming: 4 bases; J trimming: 5 bases; junction bases outside the gene matches: 8. In DNA, the CDR3 is TGCGCCAGCAGCAGGGACAGTACTACGACCGGGGAGCTGTTTTTT. This translates into CASSRDSTTTGELFF.

The V call is TRBV5-1, the J call TRBJ2-1; D call uncertain. Germline CDR1 is SGHRS and CDR2 is YFSETQ. With 4 bases removed from V and 0 bases from J, the gap between germline ends came to 20 bases. The CDR3 contains 18 residues. CDR3 nucleotide sequence: TGCGCCAGCAGCGCCCTTAGATACTATGCGACCTCCTACAATGAGCAGTTCTTC. Protein: CASSALRYYATSYNEQFF.

This clone was detected only a few times. V usage is TRBV11-2 and J usage is TRBJ2-3, with D uncertain. The CDR3 is 14 amino acids. Trimming removed 2 bases at V and 6 bases at J, with 12 bases between. Germline CDR1 reads SGHAT; CDR2 reads FQNNGV. This chain's CDR3 is CASSLLAREDTQYF. CDR3 sequence (DNA): TGTGCCAGCAGCTTACTCGCTAGAGAGGATACGCAGTATTTT.

This chain uses TRBV6-1 with TRBJ1-6, with TRBD1 matching 11 bases. The germline CDR1 and CDR2 sequences are MNHNS and SASEGT. The junction had 2 bases not matched to a gene; V was cut back by 4 bases and J by 6 bases. CDR3 length: 15 amino acids. The CDR3 DNA is TGTGCCAGCAGTGCCGGGACAGGGGGTAATTCACCCCTCCACTTT. Translation: CASSAGTGGNSPLHF.

A few counts support this clone. DNA of the CDR3: TGTGCCAGCAGTATTAGCGGGAAGGCTGCCTCCTACGAGCAGTACTTC. This translates into CASSISGKAASYEQYF. V usage is TRBV6-1 and J usage is TRBJ2-7; 8 bases line up with TRBD2. The CDR3 runs to 16 residues. The germline V gene has CDR1 MNHNS and CDR2 SASEGT. V was pared by 5 bases and J by 0 bases, with 9 bases of the junction left unmatched.

This clone appeared a few times. The chain carries TRBV19 and TRBJ1-6, with D hard to call. Trimming took off 1 base at V and 7 bases at J, with 5 bases between the two ends. The CDR3 consists of 13 residues. CDR1 is LNHDA and CDR2 is SQIVND in the germline V gene (reference sequence). The CDR3 DNA reads TGTGCCAGTAGTATAGGTGAGAATTCACCCCTCCACTTT. Translated: CASSIGENSPLHF.

This chain connects TRBV6-2 or TRBV6-3 to TRBJ1-5; TRBD1 matches at 7 bases. This CDR3 spans 18 amino acids. J was trimmed by 8 bases and V by 0 bases; bases with no gene match: 16. Germline CDR1 MNHEY, CDR2 SVGEGT. The CDR3 sequence is CASSYSHTGATGMKPQHF. CDR3 sequence (DNA): TGTGCCAGCAGTTACTCCCATACAGGGGCGACAGGGATGAAGCCCCAGCATTTT.

The rearrangement links TRBV28 to TRBJ2-1, with 8 bases fitting TRBD2. Germline CDR1 MDHEN, CDR2 SYDVKM. CDR3 size: 14 residues. V lost 3 bases to trimming and J lost 7 bases; unmatched junction nucleotides: 5. The CDR3 DNA sequence: TGTGCCAGCAGTTTTACCCGGGAGGGTAATGAGCAGTTCTTC. Translated, it gives CASSFTREGNEQFF.

This chain connects TRBV11-3 to TRBJ2-1; no definite D call. V dropped 1 base and J dropped 3 bases, with 4 bases sitting between them. This CDR3 has 13 residues. CDR1 and CDR2 from the germline V gene are SGHNT and YENEEA. In nucleotides, the CDR3 is TGTGCCAGCAGCTTAGGGGTCTACAATGAGCAGTTCTTC. Translated: CASSLGVYNEQFF.

On this clone: A read error may be the cause here, since a much bigger clone is one base away. The same CDR3 arises from other DNA sequences in this sample as well. The chain employs TRBV11-2 and TRBJ2-1; 8 bases are shared with TRBD2. The V and J ends lost 3 bases and 9 bases, in that order; junction bases with no gene match: 10. Germline CDR1 SGHAT, CDR2 FQNNGV. The length of the CDR3 is 15 residues. CDR3 DNA: TGTGCCAGCAGCTTTGGAAGCGGGGGAGCCGGTGAGCAGTTCTTC. Protein sequence: CASSFGSGGAGEQFF.

There are a few counts of this clone. The chain recombines TRBV24-1 with TRBJ1-2; D is unclear. The germline V gene encodes CDR1 KGHDR and CDR2 SFDVKD. V lost 4 bases and J lost 7, with 9 bases in between. The CDR3 totals 12 residues. CDR3 nucleotides: TGTGCCACCAGTGACGGTGACCGTGGCTACACCTTC. Residues: CATSDGDRGYTF.

This chain connects TRBV28 to TRBJ1-1; 7 nucleotides match TRBD1. CDR1 is MDHEN, CDR2 SYDVKM, per germline. V was pared by 3 bases and J by 4 bases, with 5 bases of the junction left unmatched. The CDR3 loop spans 14 amino acids. Here the CDR3 reads CASSLTGSGTEAFF. CDR3 coding DNA: TGTGCCAGCAGTTTGACAGGGTCCGGCACTGAAGCTTTCTTT.

This clone has more than one count but fewer than ten. The chain combines TRBV19 with TRBJ1-4; 9 nucleotides align to TRBD1. The CDR3 is 14 amino acids. Trimming removed 6 bases from V and 7 bases from J; junction bases left unmatched: 6. CDR1 is LNHDA and CDR2 is SQIVND in the germline V gene (reference sequence). The DNA for the CDR3 is TGTGCCAGTAGCTCGGACAGGGGACTTGAAAAACTGTTTTTT. Translated, it gives CASSSDRGLEKLFF. Drawing the rest from reference TRBV19 and TRBJ1-4, the complete variable domain is DGGITQSPKYLFRKEGQNVTLSCEQNLNHDAMYWYRQDPGQGLRLIYYSQIVNDFQKGDIAEGYSVSREKKESFPLTVTSAQKNPTAFYLCASSSDRGLEKLFFGSGTQLSVL.

The gene calls are TRBV7-3 and TRBJ1-1, with no clear D. Germline-derived CDR1 and CDR2 are SGHTA and FQGTGA. Trimming removed 6 bases at V and 1 base at J, with 9 bases between. CDR3 length: 13 residues. The chain's CDR3 is CASSGSRNTEAFF. The DNA of the CDR3 is TGTGCCAGCAGTGGGTCAAGGAACACTGAAGCTTTCTTT.

DNA for the CDR3: TGTGCCAGCAGTCTCATACAGGGTTCGGGGGAGGAGACTGAAGCTTTCTTT. It yields the protein CASSLIQGSGEETEAFF. J is TRBJ1-1 and V is TRBV28; maybe TRBD1 (6 bases). With 5 bases removed from V and 5 bases from J, the gap between germline ends came to 24 bases. The germline CDR1 and CDR2 sequences are MDHEN and SYDVKM. The CDR3 has 17 residues.

The V gene is TRBV28, the J gene TRBJ1-5; D possibly corresponds to TRBD1 (6 bases). The ends were cut back, 0 bases at V and 7 bases at J, with 13 bases in the middle. CDR1 and CDR2 from the germline V gene are MDHEN and SYDVKM. The CDR3 is 15 amino acids. The CDR3 DNA is TGTGCCAGCAGTTTATGCGTCGGAGGGGGGCAGCCCCAGCATTTT. Translated: CASSLCVGGGQPQHF.

This clone was counted only a few times. This sequence joins TRBV6-2 or TRBV6-3 and TRBJ1-2, with 9 positions matching TRBD1. The CDR3 is 17 amino acids. Germline loops: CDR1 MNHEY, CDR2 SVGEGT. The V and J ends lost 4 bases and 4 bases, in that order; junction bases with no gene match: 13. CDR3 residues: CASSSTGGERTSYGYTF. CDR3 DNA sequence: TGTGCCAGCAGTTCGACAGGGGGTGAACGAACTAGCTATGGCTACACCTTC.

This rearrangement joins TRBV5-1 to TRBJ2-7; maybe TRBD2 (5 bases). V was pared by 4 bases and J by 4 bases, with 9 bases between. Germline V gives CDR1 SGHRS, CDR2 YFSETQ. This CDR3 is built from 12 residues. In nucleotides, the CDR3 is TGCGCCAGCAGCGGCGCGGGTTACGAGCAGTACTTC. Translation gives CASSGAGYEQYF.

This clone was seen a handful of times. The CDR3 loop is CASSQSAYEQYF. CDR3 nucleotides: TGTGCCAGCAGCCAATCGGCCTACGAGCAGTACTTC. The V call is TRBV16, the J call TRBJ2-7; D gene uncertain. In germline, CDR1 is KGHSY, CDR2 FQNENV. V was shortened by 0 bases and J by 2 bases, with 2 bases between the two germline ends. The CDR3 contains 12 residues.

The V and J genes are TRBV7-2 and TRBJ2-2; no definite D call. Trimming cost V 5 bases and J 5 bases, with 6 bases left between them. The CDR3 sequence is 12 residues long. Looked up from germline, CDR1 is SGHTA and CDR2 is FQGNSA. CDR3 DNA sequence: TGTGCCAGCAGCGCAGCAACCGGGGAGCTGTTTTTT. Translation gives CASSAATGELFF.

V and J are TRBV6-1 and TRBJ1-2; 11 bases map to TRBD1. Per germline, CDR1 MNHNS and CDR2 SASEGT. CDR3 length: 16 residues. The trim removed 6 bases at V and 7 bases at J, leaving 13 bases unmatched. The CDR3 sequence: CASRAPLGQGVAGYTF. CDR3 nucleotides: TGTGCCAGCAGAGCCCCCCTGGGACAGGGGGTAGCTGGCTACACCTTC.